This TCR beta chain was recorded in a study of CD8 T cells in Susac syndrome. Germline V lookup: CDR1 SEHNR, CDR2 FQNEAQ (reference sequence). Deletions cut 6 bases from V and 0 bases from J, with 14 bases between. The CDR3 spans 15 residues. With random hexamers, reverse transcription was performed on about 0.5 to 1 ug of RNA. TCRdb reprocessed the immunoSEQ multiplex PCR reads with MiXCR, giving one entry per CDR3 protein. The sample contains some 97,000 distinct CDR3 sequences, 95% of which appear only once. This sequence joins TRBV7-9 and TRBJ1-1, with D unresolved. Sequenced input: CD8+ T cells from PBMCs. The sequence was collected from a human donor with Susac syndrome. The DNA of the CDR3 is TGTGCCAGCAGTCATCCGGCGGATTTGAACACTGAAGCTTTCTTT. Encoded protein: CASSHPADLNTEAFF.